This T cell receptor (beta chain) came from a study of T-cell reconstitution after alpha-beta-depleted transplantation in children. Unique molecular identifiers featured in how the TCRbeta library was prepared. MiXCR, run by TCRdb on the PCR reads, gives a single entry per CDR3 protein. The sample shows some 220,000 distinct CDR3 sequences, roughly a tenth of them seen only once. Concerning this clonotype itself: Being one base from a much bigger clone, this may be a read error.

Sequencing was performed on PBMCs, taken before TCRalphabeta/CD19-depleted stem cell transplant. This receptor was taken from a child under three years old with acute myeloid leukemia, due to receive a stem cell transplant.

The CDR3 DNA reads TGTACCAGCAGAAACAGGGGATACTTTTACGAGCAGTACTTC. Residues: CTSRNRGYFYEQYF. The chain recombines TRBV27 with TRBJ2-7, with 7 bases aligning to TRBD1. This CDR3 has 14 residues. Looked up from germline, CDR1 is MNHEY and CDR2 is SMNVEV (reference sequence).